The source of this T cell receptor (beta chain) is a study of T-cell memory formation after mild COVID-19. MiXCR was run by TCRdb on the 5' RACE reads, yielding one entry per CDR3 protein. The table lists 40,000 to 55,000 distinct CDR3 sequences, 9% to 15% of them singletons. On this clonotype itself: What it binds is unknown.

Study results and limitations: Pre-infection memory harbored some responding clones, suggesting cross-reactive memory joined. Clones shrinking from day 15 to 85 showed even CD4/CD8 mixes; later expanders tilted CD4+. Mostly located in CM and EM were contracting CD4+ clones, with contracting CD8+ clones located in EMRA. Researchers could not confirm that second-wave clones peaking on day 37 targeted SARS-CoV-2.

This receptor was taken from a man younger than 30 who had mild COVID-19 (a few samples of this study predate the infection). Cell type and time point are not known. The sequenced sample was PBMCs or a T cell subset sorted from them (not recorded which).

The CDR3 protein is CASSLLGLSTDTQYF. The CDR3 nucleotides are TGTGCCAGCAGCTTGTTGGGCCTCTCCACAGATACGCAGTATTTT. The rearrangement uses TRBV5-4 and TRBJ2-3, with D unresolved. The CDR3 length is 15 residues. Deletions cut 1 base from V and 2 bases from J, with 11 bases between. The V gene's germline CDR1 is SGHNT and CDR2 YYREEE (reference sequence).